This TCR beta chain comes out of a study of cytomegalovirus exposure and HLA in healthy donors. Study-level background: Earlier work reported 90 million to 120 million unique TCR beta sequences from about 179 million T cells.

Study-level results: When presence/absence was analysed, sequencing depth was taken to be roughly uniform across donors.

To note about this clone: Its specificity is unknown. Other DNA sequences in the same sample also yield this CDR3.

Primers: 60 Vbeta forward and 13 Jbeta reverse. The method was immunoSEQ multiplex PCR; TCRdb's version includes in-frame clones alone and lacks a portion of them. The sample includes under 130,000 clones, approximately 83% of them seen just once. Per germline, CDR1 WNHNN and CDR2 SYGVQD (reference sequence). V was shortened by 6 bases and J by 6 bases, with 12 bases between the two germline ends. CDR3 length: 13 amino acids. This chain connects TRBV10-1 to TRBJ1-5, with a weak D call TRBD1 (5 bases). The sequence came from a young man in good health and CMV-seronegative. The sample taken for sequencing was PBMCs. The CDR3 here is CASSQGVGQPQHF. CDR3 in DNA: TGCGCCAGCAGCCAGGGTGTGGGTCAGCCCCAGCATTTT.